This paragraph reports one T cell receptor beta chain. Germline values: CDR1 MNHEY, CDR2 SVGEGT. J gave up 8 bases and V 5 bases, and 11 bases lay outside the gene matches. The CDR3 is 14 amino acids. Original processing methods: Researchers report that nucleated cell counts were estimated from reference gene primer amplification. Using immunoSEQ multiplex PCR, the repertoire was profiled, and TCRdb retains in-frame clones only, with some absent. V and J calls and clone size are as listed in that table; D and trimming were resolved from the DNA. The sample includes 60,000 or so clones, about 90% seen only once; the top ten take 9.5% to 13%. This record comes from a study of blood T cell repertoires in COVID-19. Overall study: Collection of acute and convalescent COVID-19 samples took place in the United States, Italy and Spain. The analysed material was cDNA or gDNA that came from T cells, B-cell-depleted T cells, or PBMCs.

Sequenced sample: peripheral blood. This TCR was sampled from a human donor with acute or convalescent COVID-19. The donor label of this sample is uncertain. The chain is built from TRBV6-2 or TRBV6-3 and TRBJ2-7; 8 positions agree with TRBD1. Here the CDR3 DNA reads TGTGCCAGCAGTCCCCGCAGGGGGCTGGAAAAGCAGTACTTC. Protein product: CASSPRRGLEKQYF.